Below, 9 T cell receptor beta chains from the same sample are listed, as sequenced in a study of human T cells and chemical hapten exposure listed by TCRdb under 2021. Preparation of the library involved RACE. Sequenced on a NextSeq 500. Clones were called with MiXCR by TCRdb after fastp trimmed the public reads at Q25, and only in-frame beta chains were retained. For every CDR3 protein sequence, its rows merge into one entry that carries the most common genes and DNA. For this sample there are under 65,000 distinct CDR3 sequences; 9.3% appear just once. The ten largest clones take up 4% to 5.5% of the sample. The time point label of this sample denotes: patch test 1, 2 weeks after DPC sensitization. The treatment or condition tag for this specimen amounts to: therapeutic diphenylcyclopropenone sensitization with weekly scalp DPC. Sequencing used whole blood, obtained in connection with sensitization to the hapten diphenylcyclopropenone (DPC). These receptors all stem from a woman aged 50 to 65 with alopecia areata. Some clones in this sample may be carry-over from other donors' samples.

About this clonotype: This may arise from a read error, as a much more abundant clone is one base away. V gene TRBV18 combines with J gene TRBJ2-7, with D perhaps TRBD1 (6 bases). CDR1 KGHSH and CDR2 LQKENI come from the germline V gene. The CDR3 extends over 15 amino acids. Trimming stripped 0 bases from V and 6 bases from J, with 15 bases between. The CDR3 here is CASSPPGARMGEQYF. For the CDR3, the DNA is TGTGCCAGCTCACCACCGGGGGCACGGATGGGCGAGCAGTACTTC.

The J gene is TRBJ1-2, the V gene TRBV10-3; 11 bases align to TRBD1. The CDR3 is 16 residues long. The trim removed 6 bases at V and 2 bases at J, leaving 8 bases unmatched. Germline CDR1 reads ENHRY; CDR2 reads SYGVKD. CDR3 nucleotides: TGTGCCATCAGCTTAGGACAGGGGGCTAGGAACTATGGCTACACCTTC. Protein sequence: CAISLGQGARNYGYTF.

This clonotype showed up many times. The chain employs TRBV7-2 and TRBJ1-2, with D hard to call. The ends were cut back, 3 bases at V and 7 bases at J, with 21 bases in the middle. Germline V gene sequence: CDR1 SGHTA, CDR2 FQGNSA. The CDR3 totals 16 residues. CDR3 protein: CASSFGLIEFSRGYTF. The CDR3 DNA reads as TGTGCCAGCAGCTTTGGACTTATTGAGTTTTCGCGTGGCTACACCTTC.

This clonotype was counted at least ten times. DNA of the CDR3: TGTGCCAGCAGTGGACAGAACACTGAAGCTTTCTTT. Translating it yields CASSGQNTEAFF. This chain joins TRBV2 and TRBJ1-1; D uncertain. Germline-derived CDR1 and CDR2 are SNHLY and FYNNEI. V dropped 4 bases and J dropped 1 base, with 4 bases sitting between them. The CDR3 spans 12 residues.

This clonotype was counted ten times or more. The gene calls are TRBV14 and TRBJ1-1, with 9 nucleotides matching TRBD1. V dropped 6 bases and J dropped 5; count of bases not matched to a gene: 7. Germline V gene data show CDR1 as SGHDN and CDR2 as FVKESK. The CDR3 loop spans 14 amino acids. In DNA form, the CDR3 reads TGTGCCAGCAGACGGACAGGGGCCGGGACTGAAGCTTTCTTT. Protein: CASRRTGAGTEAFF. The variable domain in full, completed from reference TRBV14 and TRBJ1-1, reads EAGVTQFPSHSVIEKGQTVTLRCDPISGHDNLYWYRRVMGKEIKFLLHFVKESKQDESGMPNNRFLAERTGGTYSTLKVQPAELEDSGVYFCASRRTGAGTEAFFGQGTRLTVV.

This clonotype was counted ten times or more. V and J are TRBV7-9 and TRBJ1-6, with TRBD1 identical over 9 bases. V lost 4 bases and J lost 7; bases outside the gene matches: 8. Germline V gene sequence: CDR1 SEHNR, CDR2 FQNEAQ (reference sequence). CDR3 size: 16 residues. The CDR3 is CASSSMPGTGNSPLHF. Written as DNA, the CDR3 is TGTGCCAGCAGCTCGATGCCCGGGACAGGGAATTCACCCCTCCACTTT.

This clonotype occurred many times. The chain combines TRBV3-1 with TRBJ1-1; D gene unclear. CDR3 length: 15 amino acids. Germline loops: CDR1 LGHDT, CDR2 YNNKEL (reference sequence). V gave up 4 bases and J gave up 4 bases, with 16 bases separating them. This chain's CDR3 is CASSRSWTGGTEAFF. The CDR3 DNA reads TGTGCCAGCAGCCGTTCCTGGACGGGCGGCACTGAAGCTTTCTTT.

This clonotype was recorded a few times. J is TRBJ1-5 and V is TRBV21-1. TRBV21-1 is designated a pseudogene. CDR3 size: 15 residues. CDR3 sequence reads: CASSKEVRWEQPQHF. For the CDR3, the DNA is TGTGCCAGCAGCAAAGAGGTACGGTGGGAGCAGCCCCAGCATTTT.

The rearrangement links TRBV5-1 to TRBJ2-7; 8 nucleotides align to TRBD2. This CDR3 is built from 15 residues. Germline trimming cut 4 bases from V and 1 base from J; bases unmatched to any gene: 7. The germline V gene encodes CDR1 SGHRS and CDR2 YFSETQ. CDR3 nucleotides: TGCGCCAGCAGCCCTGTAGCGGGGTCGTCCTACGAGCAGTACTTC. Its protein is CASSPVAGSSYEQYF.